This TCR beta chain was identified during a study of blood T cell repertoires in COVID-19. Sequencing used immunoSEQ multiplex PCR; TCRdb keeps in-frame clones, though not all of them. The table lists about 410,000 clones, about nine tenths of them singletons. The germline V gene has CDR1 MNHNY and CDR2 SVGAGI (reference sequence). This CDR3 contains 15 residues. V lost 2 bases to trimming and J lost 2 bases; unmatched junction nucleotides: 2. This rearrangement joins TRBV6-6 to TRBJ2-7; the match to TRBD2 covers 11 bases. The receptor was derived from a woman under 40 with active or convalescent COVID-19. The sequenced sample was peripheral blood. CDR3 protein: CASSYGSGGAYEQYF. CDR3 DNA sequence: TGTGCCAGCAGTTACGGTAGCGGGGGGGCCTACGAGCAGTACTTC.